The 30 T cell receptor beta chains given below trace back to one sample, sequenced in a study of cytomegalovirus exposure and HLA in healthy donors. In the PCR, 60 Vbeta and 13 Jbeta primers were used. Repertoires were generated with immunoSEQ multiplex PCR, while TCRdb's copy carries only in-frame clones and drops some. The repertoire holds around 200,000 clones, approximately 80% seen once, with approximately 2.4% in the top ten. Sequencing was done on a sample of PBMCs. The receptors were gathered from a woman aged 45-65 years in good health and CMV-seronegative.

This chain joins TRBV29-1 and TRBJ2-7; D may be TRBD1 (6 bases). Looked up from germline, CDR1 is SQVTM and CDR2 is ANQGSEA. The germline V and J ends were trimmed by 6 bases and 5 bases, with 17 bases remaining between them. The CDR3 length is 13 residues. The CDR3 nucleotides read TGCAGCGTCGGAGAGACAGGACGGGACGAGCAGTACTTC. This codes for CSVGETGRDEQYF.

In its sample, this clone was seen a few times. The V and J genes are TRBV28 and TRBJ2-7, with 9 bases aligning to TRBD1. This CDR3 is 15 amino acids long. CDR1 and CDR2 (germline): MDHEN, SYDVKM. Trimming at V came to 5 bases and at J to 4 bases, leaving 9 bases not matched to a gene. The CDR3 DNA reads as TGTGCCAGCAGTGTCTTGACAGGGGGAGAGTACGAGCAGTACTTC. Translating gives CASSVLTGGEYEQYF.

This clone has only a few counts. The chain has TRBV4-2 and TRBJ2-7, with a possible D match to TRBD1 (5 bases). V lost 1 base, J lost 6 bases, and 13 bases lay in between. Germline V gives CDR1 LGHNA, CDR2 YNFKEQ. CDR3 length equals 14 residues. The CDR3 region has the DNA TGTGCCAGCAGCCAAGCTCTAGGGGTGACCGAGCAGTACTTC. Amino acid sequence: CASSQALGVTEQYF.

The chain uses TRBV28 and TRBJ1-4; 7 nucleotides line up with TRBD1. Germline CDR1 MDHEN, CDR2 SYDVKM. The CDR3 has 15 amino acids. With V trimmed by 6 bases and J by 6 bases, 10 bases remained unmatched. The CDR3 is CASSRQGLKDEKLFF. The DNA of the CDR3 is TGTGCCAGCAGCCGACAGGGTTTAAAGGATGAAAAACTGTTTTTT.

The gene calls are TRBV25-1 and TRBJ2-5; a weak D match, TRBD1 (5 bases). The length of the CDR3 is 14 residues. V lost 4 bases, J lost 5 bases, and 14 bases lay in between. Looked up from germline, CDR1 is MGHDK and CDR2 is SYGVNS. CDR3 in DNA: TGTGCCAGCAGTGGCGAGGCCTGGGGCGAGACCCAGTACTTC. Translation gives CASSGEAWGETQYF.

The chain has TRBV5-1 and TRBJ2-6; a possible D gene is TRBD2 (5 bases). The CDR3 is 14 amino acids. Germline V lookup: CDR1 SGHRS, CDR2 YFSETQ. Trimming took 4 bases from V and 0 from J, leaving 5 bases between them. DNA of the CDR3: TGCGCCAGCAGCGACTACTCTGGGGCCAACGTCCTGACTTTC. Amino acid sequence: CASSDYSGANVLTF. The full variable domain, completed using reference TRBV5-1 and TRBJ2-6, is KAGVTQTPRYLIKTRGQQVTLSCSPISGHRSVSWYQQTPGQGLQFLFEYFSETQRNKGNFPGRFSGRQFSNSRSEMNVSTLELGDSALYLCASSDYSGANVLTFGAGSRLTVL.

This CDR3 reads CASSEARAAYYEQYF. The CDR3, as DNA: TGTGCCAGCAGTGAAGCGCGGGCAGCCTACTACGAGCAGTACTTC. The gene calls are TRBV6-1 and TRBJ2-7, with D tentatively TRBD2 (5 bases). CDR3 size: 15 residues. V was clipped by 0 bases and J by 3 bases, with 12 bases between them. Germline CDR1 is MNHNS and CDR2 is SASEGT.

This rearrangement joins TRBV7-8 to TRBJ1-1; no firm D call. This CDR3 comprises 13 residues. V lost 1 base and J 1 base, leaving 4 bases between the germline ends. Looked up from germline, CDR1 is SGHVS and CDR2 is FQNEAQ. The CDR3 here is CASSLGRNTEAFF. The CDR3 DNA sequence: TGTGCCAGCAGCTTAGGGAGGAACACTGAAGCTTTCTTT.

This chain connects TRBV28 to TRBJ1-3, with D possibly being TRBD1 (5 bases). Looked up from germline, CDR1 is MDHEN and CDR2 is SYDVKM. This CDR3 comprises 17 residues. V lost 4 bases to trimming and J lost 0 bases, with 16 bases between them. CDR3 nucleotides: TGTGCCAGCAGTTCCTACCCAAGGGGCCGCTCTGGAAACACCATATATTTT. Translated, it gives CASSSYPRGRSGNTIYF.

Points on this clone: Distinct nucleotide sequences in the sample also encode this CDR3. This chain links TRBV4-3 with TRBJ1-6; D ambiguous. This CDR3 has 15 amino acids. Germline V lookup: CDR1 LGHNA, CDR2 YSLEER. V was clipped by 5 bases and J by 0 bases, with 8 bases between them. CDR3 protein: CASSSSLSYNSPLHF. In DNA form, the CDR3 reads TGCGCCAGCAGCTCGTCCCTCTCCTATAATTCACCCCTCCACTTT.

The genes are TRBV6-4 and TRBJ2-1; 10 bases line up with TRBD2. Germline trimming cut 3 bases from V and 8 bases from J; bases unmatched to any gene: 7. Germline V gene data show CDR1 as MRHNA and CDR2 as SNTAGT. This CDR3 is built from 15 residues. The CDR3 region has the DNA TGTGCCAGCAGTGAGGGGCCTAGCGGGAGCTATGAGCAGTTCTTC. It encodes CASSEGPSGSYEQFF.

V and J are TRBV7-2 and TRBJ1-5, with 11 nucleotides matching TRBD1. The CDR3 runs 16 residues. Germline V gene data show CDR1 as SGHTA and CDR2 as FQGNSA. Germline trimming cut 5 bases from V and 6 bases from J; bases unmatched to any gene: 9. CDR3: CASSARGGTGGQPQHF. The DNA for the CDR3 is TGTGCCAGCAGCGCACGGGGCGGGACAGGGGGTCAGCCCCAGCATTTT. The full variable domain, in which reference TRBV7-2 and TRBJ1-5 provide the parts outside the CDR3, is GAGVSQSPSNKVTEKGKDVELRCDPISGHTALYWYRQSLGQGLEFLIYFQGNSAPDKSGLPSDRFSAERTGGSVSTLTIQRTQQEDSAVYLCASSARGGTGGQPQHFGDGTRLSIL.

The chain employs TRBV4-2 and TRBJ1-2; possibly TRBD1 for D (5 bases). This CDR3 spans 16 amino acids. The germline gives CDR1 LGHNA, CDR2 YNFKEQ. Trimming pared 0 bases from V and 2 bases from J, leaving 13 bases between. The CDR3 DNA sequence: TGTGCCAGCAGCCAAGAGTCGGGGGGAGGCAACTATGGCTACACCTTC. Residues: CASSQESGGGNYGYTF.

The genes are TRBV7-2 and TRBJ1-4; possible D gene TRBD1, 6 bases. Trimming left V 1 base short and J 5 bases short, with 8 bases between. This CDR3 region has 14 residues. Germline V CDR1 and CDR2: SGHTA, FQGNSA. Here the CDR3 reads CASSLGDTNEKLFF. The DNA of the CDR3 is TGTGCCAGCAGCTTAGGGGACACCAATGAAAAACTGTTTTTT.

The rearrangement uses TRBV13 and TRBJ2-1; tentatively, D is TRBD2 (5 bases). Trimming shortened V by 0 bases and J by 5 bases, and 20 bases separated the two germline ends. Germline assignment: CDR1 PRHDT and CDR2 FYEKMQ (reference sequence). The CDR3 is made up of 18 amino acids. The CDR3 reads CASSLGGRGVANHNEQFF. The CDR3, as DNA: TGTGCCAGCAGCTTAGGGGGCCGGGGAGTAGCGAACCACAATGAGCAGTTCTTC.

The chain recombines TRBV28 with TRBJ1-1; D is unclear. V was pared by 5 bases and J by 5 bases, with 15 bases between. This CDR3 contains 14 residues. Germline CDR1 MDHEN, CDR2 SYDVKM. The CDR3 reads CASSVGYPGTEAFF. As DNA, the CDR3 is TGTGCCAGCAGTGTAGGGTACCCGGGAACTGAAGCTTTCTTT. Using reference TRBV28 and TRBJ1-1 for the parts outside the CDR3, the full variable domain is DVKVTQSSRYLVKRTGEKVFLECVQDMDHENMFWYRQDPGLGLRLIYFSYDVKMKEKGDIPEGYSVSREKKERFSLILESASTNQTSMYLCASSVGYPGTEAFFGQGTRLTVV.

V gene TRBV19 combines with J gene TRBJ2-1; 14 positions agree with TRBD2. Germline assignment: CDR1 LNHDA and CDR2 SQIVND (reference sequence). Trimming at V came to 2 bases and at J to 9 bases, leaving 12 bases not matched to a gene. There are 18 residues in the CDR3. DNA of the CDR3: TGTGCCAGTAGTATAACGACTAGCGGGAGGGCCGGTCTTCGTGAGCAGTTCTTC. This gives the protein CASSITTSGRAGLREQFF.

This clone turned up a few times. The gene calls are TRBV5-6 and TRBJ2-5, with a tentative D call TRBD2 (6 bases). The CDR3 runs to 15 residues. Germline-derived CDR1 and CDR2 are SGHDT and YYEEEE. V was pared by 2 bases and J by 7 bases, with 18 bases between. This chain's CDR3 is CASSFGNIAGGTQYF. The CDR3 DNA reads TGTGCCAGCAGCTTTGGAAACATTGCCGGGGGGACCCAGTACTTC.

The genes are TRBV4-3 and TRBJ1-1; the D gene is possibly TRBD1 (5 bases). V gave up 0 bases and J gave up 1 base, with 15 bases separating them. The length of the CDR3 is 17 residues. The germline CDR1 and CDR2 sequences are LGHNA and YSLEER. Here the CDR3 reads CASSQDSGGVGNTEAFF. In DNA form, the CDR3 reads TGCGCCAGCAGCCAAGATTCGGGGGGGGTGGGGAACACTGAAGCTTTCTTT.

This chain links TRBV2 with TRBJ2-7; a possible D gene is TRBD1 (5 bases). This CDR3 is built from 13 residues. CDR1 SNHLY and CDR2 FYNNEI come from the germline V gene. Trimming removed 5 bases from V and 3 bases from J, with 11 bases in between. The CDR3 loop reads CASSYRLGYEQYF. CDR3 coding DNA: TGTGCCAGCAGTTACAGGCTCGGCTACGAGCAGTACTTC.

This chain joins TRBV7-8 and TRBJ2-7; D may be TRBD2 (6 bases). Germline CDR1 reads SGHVS; CDR2 reads FQNEAQ. The CDR3 loop spans 16 amino acids. V was clipped by 1 base and J by 2 bases, with 15 bases between them. The CDR3 sequence: CASSLGGQGGTYEQYF. CDR3 nucleotide sequence: TGTGCCAGCAGCTTAGGCGGGCAGGGAGGTACCTACGAGCAGTACTTC. Full variable domain (remainder filled in from reference TRBV7-8 and TRBJ2-7): GAGVSQSPRYKVAKRGQDVALRCDPISGHVSLFWYQQALGQGPEFLTYFQNEAQLDKSGLPSDRFFAERPEGSVSTLKIQRTQQEDSAVYLCASSLGGQGGTYEQYFGPGTRLTVT.

This clone was seen a handful of times. The genes are TRBV19 and TRBJ2-3, with 9 bases identical to TRBD2. This CDR3 is built from 13 residues. Germline trimming cut 6 bases from V and 6 bases from J; bases unmatched to any gene: 4. CDR1 and CDR2 from the germline V gene are LNHDA and SQIVND (reference sequence). For the CDR3, the DNA is TGTGCCAGTAGGCGGGGGGGCGGGGATACGCAGTATTTT. It is translated as CASRRGGGDTQYF.

The chain carries TRBV5-6 and TRBJ2-7; tentatively, D is TRBD2 (6 bases). V shed 2 bases and J shed 6 bases, with 21 bases lying between them. CDR1 SGHDT and CDR2 YYEEEE come from the germline V gene. The CDR3 is 16 residues long. The CDR3 protein is CASSFLPDSSAAEQYF. The CDR3, as DNA: TGTGCCAGCAGCTTCCTACCCGACTCTAGCGCGGCCGAGCAGTACTTC.

V and J are TRBV28 and TRBJ2-3, with 8 bases fitting TRBD1. The CDR3 spans 15 residues. CDR1 MDHEN and CDR2 SYDVKM come from the germline V gene. Germline trimming cut 1 base from V and 1 base from J; bases unmatched to any gene: 1. The CDR3 protein is CASSLSTGGTDTQYF. CDR3 DNA sequence: TGTGCCAGCAGTTTATCGACAGGGGGCACAGATACGCAGTATTTT.

The J gene is TRBJ2-7, the V gene TRBV6-6; the D gene is possibly TRBD2 (6 bases). The DNA end favors TRBJ2-1, so the J call may be wrong. Germline CDR1 MNHNY, CDR2 SVGAGI (reference sequence). The CDR3 sequence is 16 residues long. In DNA form, the CDR3 reads TGTGCCAGCAGTTACTCCGGCGGGACCTCTAACAATGAGCAGTTCTTC. Amino acids: CASSYSGGTSNNEQFF.

Only one count was recorded for this clone. This sequence joins TRBV27 and TRBJ2-7; no reliable D call. Trimming cost V 6 bases and J 3 bases, with 15 bases left between them. CDR1 is MNHEY and CDR2 is SMNVEV in the germline V gene (reference sequence). CDR3 length: 14 residues. CDR3 in amino acids: CASREFGTNYEQYF. Here the CDR3 DNA reads TGTGCCAGCAGGGAGTTCGGTACCAACTACGAGCAGTACTTC.

The chain combines TRBV7-6 with TRBJ2-5; 7 bases are shared with TRBD1. Germline V lookup: CDR1 SGHVS, CDR2 FNYEAQ. Trimming removed 5 bases from V and 1 base from J; junction bases left unmatched: 4. The CDR3 covers 14 residues. In DNA form, the CDR3 reads TGTGCCAGCAGCCTCGGGACAGCCCAAGAGACCCAGTACTTC. Amino acids: CASSLGTAQETQYF.

J is TRBJ1-1 and V is TRBV19; TRBD1 aligns across 8 bases. This CDR3 comprises 14 residues. CDR1 is LNHDA, CDR2 SQIVND, per germline (reference sequence). Germline trimming cut 2 bases from V and 3 bases from J; bases unmatched to any gene: 2. The CDR3 sequence: CASSISRGHTEAFF. The CDR3 DNA follows: TGTGCCAGTAGTATAAGCAGGGGGCACACTGAAGCTTTCTTT.

CDR3 amino acids: CASSQGNDRVETQYF. CDR3 coding DNA: TGCGCCAGCAGCCAAGGGAATGACAGGGTCGAGACCCAGTACTTC. V usage is TRBV4-1 and J usage is TRBJ2-5, with 7 bases identical to TRBD1. Germline assignment: CDR1 MGHRA and CDR2 YSYEKL. V was clipped by 1 base and J by 5 bases; unmatched bases: 7. CDR3 length: 15 residues.

The chain recombines TRBV6-5 with TRBJ2-1, with TRBD2 as a possible D gene (6 bases). CDR3 length: 11 residues. V was cut by 8 bases and J by 9 bases, with 11 bases left in between. Germline loops: CDR1 MNHEY, CDR2 SVGAGI. CDR3 protein: CASHFGGEQFF. The CDR3 DNA sequence: TGTGCCAGCCACTTCGGGGGTGAGCAGTTCTTC.